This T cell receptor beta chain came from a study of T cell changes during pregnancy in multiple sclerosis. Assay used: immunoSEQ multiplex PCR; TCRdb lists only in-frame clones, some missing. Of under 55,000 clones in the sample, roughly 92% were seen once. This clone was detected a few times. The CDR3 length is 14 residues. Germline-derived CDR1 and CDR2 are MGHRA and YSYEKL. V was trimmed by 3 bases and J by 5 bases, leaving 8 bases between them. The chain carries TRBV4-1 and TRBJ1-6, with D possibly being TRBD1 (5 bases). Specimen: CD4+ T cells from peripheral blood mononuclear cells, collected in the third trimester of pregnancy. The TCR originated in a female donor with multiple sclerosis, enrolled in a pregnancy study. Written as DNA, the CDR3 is TGCGCCAGCAGCCAGGGGGGAGATAATTCACCCCTCCACTTT. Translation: CASSQGGDNSPLHF.